This T cell receptor (beta chain) stems from a study of beta chain features in type 1 diabetes. Notes on the study in general: Moderately but significantly shorter TCRB CDR3s were found in Type 1 diabetes patients in all four CD4+ subsets.

This clone has at least ten counts. Its antigen is unknown. V gave up 1 base and J gave up 1 base, with 8 bases separating them. Germline V gene data show CDR1 as MDHEN and CDR2 as SYDVKM. The CDR3 runs to 16 residues. The authors reverse transcribed all of the isolated RNA, so sequencing captured expressed TCRB transcripts. This table comes from immunoSEQ multiplex PCR, and its TCRdb copy is limited to in-frame clones, with some not included. The sample records about 340,000 clones, 9.3% being singletons. The sequence derives from a man aged 25 to 40 with type 1 diabetes. Sequenced input: central memory CD4+ T cells from blood. The V call is TRBV28, the J call TRBJ2-6; D is perhaps TRBD2 (5 bases). The CDR3 reads CASSLSGESGANVLTF. As DNA, the CDR3 is TGTGCCAGCAGTTTATCCGGGGAATCTGGGGCCAACGTCCTGACTTTC.